Listed below are T cell receptor beta chains from one sample, sequenced in a study of T-cell reconstitution after alpha-beta-depleted transplantation in children. One entry per CDR3 protein, called by TCRdb with MiXCR from the PCR reads. Of under 450,000 distinct CDR3 sequences in the sample, 15% to 20% were seen once. Sequencing was performed on PBMCs, mostly from graft donor cells, taken 360 days after TCRalphabeta/CD19-depleted stem cell transplant. These receptors came from a boy under two years old who had a stem cell transplant for Wiskott-Aldrich syndrome, so the T cells may come from the graft donor. The CDR3 runs from the conserved cysteine through the conserved F or W. D genes are given only for firm matches. Size is omitted from some rows. Given values are once, few, many or a class for expanded clones.

clone_size: .
d_call: .
j_call: TRBJ2-5
v_call: TRBV20-1
cdr3_aa: CSASSRARIWETQYF
cdr3_nt: TGCAGTGCTAGTAGTAGGGCCAGGATCTGGGAGACCCAGTACTTC

clone_size: few
d_call: .
j_call: TRBJ2-5
v_call: TRBV20-1
cdr3_aa: CSADAGARQETQYF
cdr3_nt: TGCAGTGCCGATGCTGGGGCTCGGCAAGAGACCCAGTACTTC

clone_size: .
d_call: .
j_call: TRBJ1-5
v_call: TRBV20-1
cdr3_aa: CSAGLGPQHF
cdr3_nt: TGCAGTGCTGGCTTAGGGCCCCAGCATTTT

clone_size: .
d_call: .
j_call: TRBJ2-2
v_call: TRBV7-1
cdr3_aa: CARGPGLHCWELFF
cdr3_nt: TGTGCCAGGGGCCCAGGGCTCCACTGCTGGGAGCTGTTTTTT

clone_size: once
d_call: TRBD2
j_call: TRBJ2-1
v_call: TRBV7-2
cdr3_aa: CASSYGLARYNEQFF
cdr3_nt: TGTGCCAGCAGCTATGGACTAGCTCGCTACAATGAGCAGTTCTTC

clone_size: .
d_call: .
j_call: TRBJ2-2
v_call: TRBV4-3
cdr3_aa: CASSRFSGRGTGELFF
cdr3_nt: TGCGCCAGCAGCCGGTTTAGCGGAAGAGGAACCGGGGAGCTGTTTTTT

clone_size: few
d_call: TRBD1
j_call: TRBJ2-7
v_call: TRBV6-2/TRBV6-3
cdr3_aa: CASGQGSEQYF
cdr3_nt: TGTGCCAGCGGACAGGGAAGCGAGCAGTACTTC

clone_size: .
d_call: .
j_call: TRBJ2-5
v_call: TRBV11-2
cdr3_aa: CASSLRWFDKKYQETQYF
cdr3_nt: TGTGCCAGCAGCTTAAGGTGGTTCGACAAGAAGTACCAAGAGACCCAGTACTTC

clone_size: many
d_call: .
j_call: TRBJ2-3
v_call: TRBV29-1
cdr3_aa: CSVEGRNTDTQYF
cdr3_nt: TGCAGCGTTGAAGGGCGTAACACAGATACGCAGTATTTT

clone_size: .
d_call: .
j_call: TRBJ2-2
v_call: TRBV5-1
cdr3_aa: CASSLGRLGELFF
cdr3_nt: TGCGCCAGCAGCCTCGGACGGCTCGGGGAGCTGTTTTTT

clone_size: .
d_call: TRBD2
j_call: TRBJ2-7
v_call: TRBV29-1
cdr3_aa: CSVQPGLGYEQYF
cdr3_nt: TGCAGCGTTCAACCGGGACTAGGCTACGAGCAGTACTTC

clone_size: .
d_call: .
j_call: TRBJ1-1
v_call: TRBV20-1
cdr3_aa: CSAVKDNTEAFF
cdr3_nt: TGCAGTGCTGTTAAAGATAACACTGAAGCTTTCTTT

clone_size: few
d_call: .
j_call: TRBJ2-7
v_call: TRBV11-2
cdr3_aa: CASSLDEQYF
cdr3_nt: TGTGCCAGCAGCTTGGACGAGCAGTACTTC

clone_size: .
d_call: .
j_call: TRBJ2-7
v_call: TRBV7-9
cdr3_aa: CASSRTIRDGEQYF
cdr3_nt: TGTGCCAGCAGCCGAACCATCCGGGACGGAGAGCAGTACTTC

clone_size: .
d_call: TRBD1
j_call: TRBJ1-1
v_call: TRBV7-6
cdr3_aa: CASSTRQGEAFF
cdr3_nt: TGTGCCAGCAGCACCAGACAGGGTGAAGCTTTCTTT

clone_size: once
d_call: .
j_call: TRBJ2-3
v_call: TRBV19
cdr3_aa: CASTLGRLQYF
cdr3_nt: TGTGCCAGTACCTTGGGACGGCTGCAGTATTTT

clone_size: .
d_call: .
j_call: TRBJ2-7
v_call: TRBV18
cdr3_aa: CASSPRQAAYEQYF
cdr3_nt: TGTGCCAGCTCACCGAGACAGGCAGCCTACGAGCAGTACTTC

clone_size: few
d_call: .
j_call: TRBJ1-5
v_call: TRBV4-1
cdr3_aa: CAGAKTFSSNQPQHF
cdr3_nt: TGCGCCGGGGCCAAGACATTCTCTAGCAATCAGCCCCAGCATTTT

clone_size: .
d_call: TRBD1
j_call: TRBJ1-5
v_call: TRBV12-3/TRBV12-4
cdr3_aa: CASSSRTGYNQPQHF
cdr3_nt: TGTGCCAGCAGTTCCCGGACAGGGTACAATCAGCCCCAGCATTTT

clone_size: few
d_call: .
j_call: TRBJ1-2
v_call: TRBV10-3
cdr3_aa: CAISGSTGDGYTF
cdr3_nt: TGTGCCATCAGTGGTTCGACAGGCGATGGCTACACCTTC

clone_size: .
d_call: .
j_call: TRBJ1-5
v_call: TRBV5-1
cdr3_aa: CASSLDRDGPQHF
cdr3_nt: TGCGCCAGCAGCTTGGACAGGGATGGGCCCCAGCATTTT

clone_size: few
d_call: TRBD2
j_call: TRBJ2-1
v_call: TRBV5-6
cdr3_aa: CASSLLAGVSHEQFF
cdr3_nt: TGTGCCAGCAGCTTGCTAGCGGGAGTAAGTCATGAGCAGTTCTTC

clone_size: .
d_call: TRBD1
j_call: TRBJ2-3
v_call: TRBV29-1
cdr3_aa: CSVQGTESRNTDTQYF
cdr3_nt: TGCAGCGTCCAAGGGACAGAAAGTAGAAACACAGATACGCAGTATTTT

clone_size: .
d_call: .
j_call: TRBJ2-3
v_call: TRBV6-5
cdr3_aa: CASKVSDTQYF
cdr3_nt: TGTGCCAGCAAGGTATCAGATACGCAGTATTTT

clone_size: .
d_call: .
j_call: TRBJ2-7
v_call: TRBV24-1
cdr3_aa: CATSDSGHPSYEQYF
cdr3_nt: TGTGCCACCAGTGATTCGGGGCATCCTTCCTACGAGCAGTACTTC

clone_size: few
d_call: .
j_call: TRBJ2-1
v_call: TRBV5-4
cdr3_aa: CASSLQMIHEQFF
cdr3_nt: TGTGCCAGCAGCTTACAGATGATCCATGAGCAGTTCTTC

clone_size: .
d_call: .
j_call: TRBJ2-2
v_call: TRBV7-2
cdr3_aa: CASSAGRLTGELFF
cdr3_nt: TGTGCCAGCAGCGCCGGACGACTCACCGGGGAGCTGTTTTTT

clone_size: few
d_call: .
j_call: TRBJ1-5
v_call: TRBV5-5
cdr3_aa: CASSRQINQPQHF
cdr3_nt: TGTGCCAGCAGCAGACAGATCAATCAGCCCCAGCATTTT

clone_size: many
d_call: .
j_call: TRBJ2-1
v_call: TRBV12-3/TRBV12-4
cdr3_aa: CASRDSLVNEQFF
cdr3_nt: TGTGCCAGCAGGGACAGCTTAGTCAATGAGCAGTTCTTC

clone_size: few
d_call: TRBD2
j_call: TRBJ2-1
v_call: TRBV24-1
cdr3_aa: CATSDVSGGAGNEQFF
cdr3_nt: TGTGCCACCAGTGATGTCAGCGGGGGGGCCGGGAATGAGCAGTTCTTC

clone_size: .
d_call: TRBD1
j_call: TRBJ1-2
v_call: TRBV5-1
cdr3_aa: CASSFWTGTYGYTF
cdr3_nt: TGCGCCAGCAGCTTCTGGACAGGGACCTATGGCTACACCTTC

clone_size: few
d_call: .
j_call: TRBJ2-1
v_call: TRBV27
cdr3_aa: CASSLIGDEQFF
cdr3_nt: TGTGCCAGCAGTTTAATTGGAGACGAGCAGTTCTTC

clone_size: many
d_call: TRBD1
j_call: TRBJ1-6
v_call: TRBV20-1
cdr3_aa: CSAIDRGKSYNSPLHF
cdr3_nt: TGCAGTGCTATCGACAGGGGCAAATCCTATAATTCACCCCTCCACTTT

clone_size: few
d_call: .
j_call: TRBJ2-1
v_call: TRBV10-2
cdr3_aa: CASTTDSSSYNEQFF
cdr3_nt: TGCGCCAGCACTACTGACAGTTCCTCCTACAATGAGCAGTTCTTC

clone_size: .
d_call: .
j_call: TRBJ2-7
v_call: TRBV28
cdr3_aa: CASSSAPPGTGEMEQYF
cdr3_nt: TGTGCCAGCAGTTCGGCACCCCCCGGGACGGGGGAAATGGAGCAGTACTTC

clone_size: .
d_call: .
j_call: TRBJ2-5
v_call: TRBV4-1
cdr3_aa: CASSQGPRELSQYF
cdr3_nt: TGCGCCAGCAGCCAAGGTCCGAGGGAGTTGTCCCAGTACTTC

clone_size: .
d_call: TRBD2
j_call: TRBJ2-7
v_call: TRBV28
cdr3_aa: CASRNSLMASGSYEQYF
cdr3_nt: TGTGCCAGCAGGAACTCTTTAATGGCTAGCGGGAGCTACGAGCAGTACTTC

clone_size: few
d_call: TRBD1
j_call: TRBJ2-3
v_call: TRBV7-2
cdr3_aa: CASRLQGTDTQYF
cdr3_nt: TGTGCCAGCAGATTACAGGGGACAGATACGCAGTATTTT

clone_size: .
d_call: TRBD1
j_call: TRBJ2-3
v_call: TRBV7-7
cdr3_aa: CASSLTGGIDTQYF
cdr3_nt: TGTGCCAGCAGCTTGACAGGGGGTATAGATACGCAGTATTTT

clone_size: few
d_call: .
j_call: TRBJ2-5
v_call: TRBV4-3
cdr3_aa: CASSQDKEETQYF
cdr3_nt: TGCGCCAGCAGCCAAGATAAGGAAGAGACCCAGTACTTC

clone_size: .
d_call: TRBD1
j_call: TRBJ2-7
v_call: TRBV12-3/TRBV12-4
cdr3_aa: CASSSWDRAYEQYF
cdr3_nt: TGTGCCAGCAGTTCCTGGGACAGGGCCTACGAGCAGTACTTC

clone_size: .
d_call: .
j_call: TRBJ2-1
v_call: TRBV5-1
cdr3_aa: CASSLALGLGNNEQFF
cdr3_nt: TGCGCCAGCAGCTTGGCCTTGGGCCTAGGGAACAATGAGCAGTTCTTC

clone_size: few
d_call: TRBD2
j_call: TRBJ2-5
v_call: TRBV7-2
cdr3_aa: CASSLLAGATETQYF
cdr3_nt: TGTGCCAGCAGCTTACTAGCGGGAGCAACCGAGACCCAGTACTTC

clone_size: many
d_call: TRBD2
j_call: TRBJ2-1
v_call: TRBV3-1
cdr3_aa: CASSYLAGDEQFF
cdr3_nt: TGTGCCAGCAGCTATTTAGCGGGAGATGAGCAGTTCTTC

clone_size: .
d_call: TRBD2
j_call: TRBJ2-4
v_call: TRBV20-1
cdr3_aa: CSARGLAGNIQYF
cdr3_nt: TGCAGTGCTAGGGGACTAGCGGGAAACATTCAGTACTTC

clone_size: many
d_call: .
j_call: TRBJ2-1
v_call: TRBV24-1
cdr3_aa: CATSDFIKYSMDEQFF
cdr3_nt: TGTGCCACCAGTGATTTCATTAAGTACTCGATGGATGAGCAGTTCTTC

clone_size: .
d_call: TRBD2
j_call: TRBJ2-3
v_call: TRBV19
cdr3_aa: CASSIEVLASGPSTDTQYF
cdr3_nt: TGTGCCAGTAGTATAGAGGTTTTGGCTAGCGGGCCTAGCACAGATACGCAGTATTTT

clone_size: few
d_call: .
j_call: TRBJ1-4
v_call: TRBV5-1
cdr3_aa: CASRGRSTNEKLFF
cdr3_nt: TGCGCCAGCAGGGGACGATCAACTAATGAAAAACTGTTTTTT

clone_size: .
d_call: .
j_call: TRBJ2-7
v_call: TRBV28
cdr3_aa: CASSPPQLPEQYF
cdr3_nt: TGTGCCAGCAGCCCTCCACAGCTTCCGGAGCAGTACTTC

clone_size: many
d_call: TRBD1
j_call: TRBJ1-1
v_call: TRBV5-1
cdr3_aa: CASSLGDRPNTEAFF
cdr3_nt: TGCGCCAGCAGCTTGGGGGACAGGCCGAACACTGAAGCTTTCTTT

clone_size: .
d_call: TRBD1
j_call: TRBJ2-1
v_call: TRBV18
cdr3_aa: CASSPLGVQGAKQFF
cdr3_nt: TGTGCCAGCTCACCATTGGGGGTGCAGGGGGCGAAGCAGTTCTTC

clone_size: .
d_call: .
j_call: TRBJ2-1
v_call: TRBV24-1
cdr3_aa: CATSVYNEQFF
cdr3_nt: TGTGCCACCAGCGTATACAATGAGCAGTTCTTC

clone_size: .
d_call: TRBD1
j_call: TRBJ1-5
v_call: TRBV12-3/TRBV12-4
cdr3_aa: CASSRLTGGLPQHF
cdr3_nt: TGTGCCAGCAGTCGGTTGACAGGGGGATTGCCCCAGCATTTT

clone_size: many
d_call: .
j_call: TRBJ2-2
v_call: TRBV12-3/TRBV12-4
cdr3_aa: CASSLAHRRGGELFF
cdr3_nt: TGTGCCAGCAGTTTAGCGCATAGAAGGGGCGGGGAGCTGTTTTTT